This TCR beta chain derives from a study of post-analysis software for immune sequencing data (dated by TCRdb to between 2015 and 2017). With regard to the full study: Recorded disease courses included relapsing-remitting, secondary progressive and progressive-relapsing multiple sclerosis, with some patients lacking subtype annotation. A subset of samples was prepared in parallel using single-end sample barcoding, then pooled and co-amplified after Illumina adapter ligation. The patient repertoires were set against around eleven previously published healthy control repertoires from donors whose ages ranged from roughly 6 to 26 years.

Findings and caveats that apply to the study as a whole: Multiple sclerosis patients had significantly lower normalized Chao1 diversity than controls, a result that suggests substantial peripheral T-cell clonal expansion. The control group was slightly older than the multiple sclerosis patient group. Direct clustering with F measure showed strong co-clustering of samples prepared in the same batch, prompting a batch-effect correction.

TCR beta repertoires were profiled from peripheral blood of roughly 13 young patients with multiple sclerosis to demonstrate the VDJtools post-analysis software. The multiple sclerosis patients were children and adolescents ranging in age from roughly 6 to 15 years. Library creation used PCR. Sequencing took place on an Illumina HiSeq 2500. Unique molecular identifiers were incorporated into TCR beta cDNA libraries to reduce PCR and sequencing biases. Approximately 500,000 cDNA molecules were obtained per 1 to 10 million input T cells, so each molecule approximated one T cell. The same protocol used for the earlier healthy control dataset was applied to prepare and sequence the patient libraries. Within a given batch, samples were prepared together, multiplexed and sequenced on the same HiSeq lane. The published analysis was carried out like this. Raw barcoded reads were processed with MIGEC, and single-read molecular identifier groups were discarded before consensus assembly and CDR3 extraction. VDJtools was used for post-analysis of the clonotype tables, and diversity was normalized by down-sampling every dataset to the size of the smallest sample. To correct batch-related cross-sample contamination, repertoire overlap clustering matched CDR3 amino acid sequences but not nucleotide sequences. TCRdb reprocessing: public reads trimmed at Q25 with fastp, clones called with MiXCR, in-frame beta chains kept. Merged by CDR3 protein, the rows form single entries marked with the most common genes and DNA. The V and J calls were determined by TCRdb, not by the authors. The sample table holds about 620,000 distinct CDR3 sequences, of which roughly 47% were seen once. The top ten clonotypes cover 1.5% to 2% of the sample.

Concerning this clonotype itself: What this receptor recognizes is not known. Per-base quality was not reported, and no clone a single base away is much larger than it.

Sequencing was carried out using blood. The receptor was derived from a girl aged 5 to 17 with multiple sclerosis.

The bases read TGTGCCAGCAGTTTAAGGAGGTTGGCGTCTAGCGGGAGGGGGGATACGCAGTATTTT. Its product reads: CASSLRRLASSGRGDTQYF. The sequence joins TRBV27 to TRBJ2-3; 12 bases in the junction line up with TRBD2. Germline trimming amounts to 2 bases on V and 6 bases on J, with 15 as the count of junction bases outside the gene matches. The germline V gene (reference sequence) yields MNHEY for CDR1 and SMNVEV for CDR2. Its CDR3 holds 19 amino acids, cysteine through phenylalanine. The read is trimmed to its CDR3 DNA, 57 bases read in frame from base 1.